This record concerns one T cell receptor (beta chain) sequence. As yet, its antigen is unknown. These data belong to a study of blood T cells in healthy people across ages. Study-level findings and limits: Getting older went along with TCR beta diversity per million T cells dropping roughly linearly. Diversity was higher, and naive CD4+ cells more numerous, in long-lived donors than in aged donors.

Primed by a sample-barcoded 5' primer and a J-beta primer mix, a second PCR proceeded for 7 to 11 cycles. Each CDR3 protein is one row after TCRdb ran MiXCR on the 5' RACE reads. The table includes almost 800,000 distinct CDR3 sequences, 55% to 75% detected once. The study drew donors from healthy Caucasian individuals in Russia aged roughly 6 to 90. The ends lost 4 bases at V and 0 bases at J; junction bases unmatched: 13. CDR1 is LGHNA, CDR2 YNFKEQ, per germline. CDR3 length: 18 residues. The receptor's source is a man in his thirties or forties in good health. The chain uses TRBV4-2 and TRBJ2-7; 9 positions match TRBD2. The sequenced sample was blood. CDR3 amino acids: CASSLLTPSSGISYEQYF. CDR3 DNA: TGTGCCAGCAGCCTCCTTACCCCCTCTAGCGGGATCTCCTACGAGCAGTACTTC.